This T cell receptor (beta chain) was identified during a study of blood T cell repertoires in COVID-19. Trimming removed 0 bases at V and 4 bases at J, with 11 bases between. CDR3 length: 15 amino acids. Germline V CDR1 and CDR2: SGHTS, YDEGEE. Original processing methods: For nucleated cells, counts were estimated from reference gene primer amplification. Clones were read by immunoSEQ multiplex PCR, and TCRdb kept only the in-frame ones, dropping some. For V, J and clone size, that table is used; D and trimming come from the DNA. The sample records about 250,000 clones, about 83% being singletons. The sample taken for sequencing was peripheral blood. The sequence was collected from a man in his forties with active or convalescent COVID-19. The chain employs TRBV5-8 and TRBJ2-1; weak D call: TRBD2 (6 bases). The CDR3 reads CASSLASGPYNEQFF. CDR3 nucleotide sequence: TGTGCCAGCAGCTTGGCCAGCGGGCCTTACAATGAGCAGTTCTTC.